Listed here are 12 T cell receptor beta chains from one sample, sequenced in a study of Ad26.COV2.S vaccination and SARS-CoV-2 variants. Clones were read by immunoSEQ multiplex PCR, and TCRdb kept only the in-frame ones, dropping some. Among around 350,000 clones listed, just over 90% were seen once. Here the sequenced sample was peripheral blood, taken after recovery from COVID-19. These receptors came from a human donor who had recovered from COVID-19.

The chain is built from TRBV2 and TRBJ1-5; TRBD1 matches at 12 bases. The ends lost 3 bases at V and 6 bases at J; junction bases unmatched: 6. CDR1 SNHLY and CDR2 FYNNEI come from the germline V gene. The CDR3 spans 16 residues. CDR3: CASSDLGQGAGQPQHF. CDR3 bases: TGTGCCAGCAGTGATCTGGGACAGGGGGCCGGTCAGCCCCAGCATTTT.

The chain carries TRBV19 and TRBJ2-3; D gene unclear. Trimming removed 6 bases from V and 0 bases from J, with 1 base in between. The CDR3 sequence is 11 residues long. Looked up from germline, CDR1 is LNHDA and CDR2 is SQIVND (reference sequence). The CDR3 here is CASRSTDTQYF. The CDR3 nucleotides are TGTGCCAGTAGAAGCACAGATACGCAGTATTTT.

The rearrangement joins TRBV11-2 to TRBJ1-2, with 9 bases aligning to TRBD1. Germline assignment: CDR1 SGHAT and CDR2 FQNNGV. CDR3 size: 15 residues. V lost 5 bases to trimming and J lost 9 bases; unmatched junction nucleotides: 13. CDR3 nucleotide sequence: TGTGCCAGCAGCGAAACCGGGACAGGGAGTCGAAGCTACACCTTC. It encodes CASSETGTGSRSYTF.

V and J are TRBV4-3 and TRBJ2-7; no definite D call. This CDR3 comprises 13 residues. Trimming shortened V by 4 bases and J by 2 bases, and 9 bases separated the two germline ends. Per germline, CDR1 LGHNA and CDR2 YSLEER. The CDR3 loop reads CASSRAETYEQYF. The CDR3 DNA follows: TGCGCCAGCAGCCGGGCAGAAACCTACGAGCAGTACTTC.

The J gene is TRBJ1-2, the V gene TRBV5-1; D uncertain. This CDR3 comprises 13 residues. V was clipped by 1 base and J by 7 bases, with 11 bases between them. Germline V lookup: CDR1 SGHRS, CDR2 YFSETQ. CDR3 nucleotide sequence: TGCGCCAGCAGCTTGACGGGCATCTCTGGCTACACCTTC. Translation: CASSLTGISGYTF. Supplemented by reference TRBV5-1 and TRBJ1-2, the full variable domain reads KAGVTQTPRYLIKTRGQQVTLSCSPISGHRSVSWYQQTPGQGLQFLFEYFSETQRNKGNFPGRFSGRQFSNSRSEMNVSTLELGDSALYLCASSLTGISGYTFGSGTRLTVV.

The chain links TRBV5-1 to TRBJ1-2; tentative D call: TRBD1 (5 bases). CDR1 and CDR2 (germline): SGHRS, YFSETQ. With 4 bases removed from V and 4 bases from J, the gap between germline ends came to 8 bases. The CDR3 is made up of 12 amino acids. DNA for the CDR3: TGCGCCAGCAGCCCGGACACCTATGGCTACACCTTC. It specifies CASSPDTYGYTF.

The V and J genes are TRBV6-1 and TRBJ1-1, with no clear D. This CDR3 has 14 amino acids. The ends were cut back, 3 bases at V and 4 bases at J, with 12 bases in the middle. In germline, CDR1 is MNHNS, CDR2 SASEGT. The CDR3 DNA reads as TGTGCCAGCAGTGATGCCGGGGTGTTCACTGAAGCTTTCTTT. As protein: CASSDAGVFTEAFF.

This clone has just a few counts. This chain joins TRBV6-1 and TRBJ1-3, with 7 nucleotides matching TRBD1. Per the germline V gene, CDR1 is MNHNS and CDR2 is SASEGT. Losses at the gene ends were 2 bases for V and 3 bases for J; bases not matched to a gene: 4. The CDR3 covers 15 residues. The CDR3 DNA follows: TGTGCCAGCAGTGAAACAACAGGGGTTGGAAACACCATATATTTT. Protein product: CASSETTGVGNTIYF.

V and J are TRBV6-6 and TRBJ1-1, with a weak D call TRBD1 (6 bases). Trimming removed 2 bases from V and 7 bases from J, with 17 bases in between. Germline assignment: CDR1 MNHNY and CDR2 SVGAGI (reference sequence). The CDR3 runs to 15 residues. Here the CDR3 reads CASSYPKIKGGEAFF. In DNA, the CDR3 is TGTGCCAGCAGTTACCCGAAAATAAAGGGGGGTGAAGCTTTCTTT.

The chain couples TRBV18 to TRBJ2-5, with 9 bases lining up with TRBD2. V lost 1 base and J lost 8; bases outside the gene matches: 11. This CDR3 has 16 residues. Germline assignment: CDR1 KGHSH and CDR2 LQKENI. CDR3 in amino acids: CASSPQAGGDRRTQYF. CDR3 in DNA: TGTGCCAGCTCACCACAGGCGGGGGGGGACCGACGAACCCAGTACTTC.

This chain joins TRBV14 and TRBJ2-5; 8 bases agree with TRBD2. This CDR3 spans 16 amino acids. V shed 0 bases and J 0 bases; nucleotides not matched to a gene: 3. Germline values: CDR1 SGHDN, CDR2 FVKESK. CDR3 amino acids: CASSQERGAYQETQYF. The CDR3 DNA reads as TGTGCCAGCAGCCAAGAGCGGGGGGCCTACCAAGAGACCCAGTACTTC.

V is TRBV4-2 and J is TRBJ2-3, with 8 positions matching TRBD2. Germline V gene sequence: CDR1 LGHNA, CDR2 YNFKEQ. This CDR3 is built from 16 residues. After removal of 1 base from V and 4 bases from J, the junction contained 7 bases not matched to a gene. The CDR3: CASSQAPAGAADTQYF. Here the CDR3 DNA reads TGTGCCAGCAGCCAAGCTCCAGCGGGGGCTGCAGATACGCAGTATTTT.